These 30 T cell receptor beta chains share one sample of origin, sequenced in a study of cytomegalovirus exposure and HLA in healthy donors. Use of 60 Vbeta and 13 Jbeta primers characterized the PCR. The data were produced by immunoSEQ multiplex PCR, yet TCRdb's version contains in-frame clones alone and is incomplete. The table has under 200,000 clones, approximately 80% seen once. The source material was PBMCs. The receptors derive from a man aged 35 to 55 in good health and CMV-seropositive.

This chain links TRBV27 with TRBJ1-1; D not resolved. Germline V lookup: CDR1 MNHEY, CDR2 SMNVEV (reference sequence). The length of the CDR3 is 15 residues. The germline V and J ends were trimmed by 0 bases and 0 bases, with 8 bases remaining between them. In DNA, the CDR3 is TGTGCCAGCAGTTTATCCGGTAGTATGAACACTGAAGCTTTCTTT. This encodes CASSLSGSMNTEAFF.

The chain carries TRBV9 and TRBJ2-7; 12 bases map to TRBD2. This CDR3 is built from 18 residues. V trimming: 0 bases; J trimming: 0 bases; junction bases outside the gene matches: 7. The germline gives CDR1 SGDLS, CDR2 YYNGEE. The CDR3 is CASSVGTSGTQFSYEQYF. The CDR3 bases are TGTGCCAGCAGCGTAGGGACTAGCGGGACCCAGTTCTCCTACGAGCAGTACTTC.

This rearrangement joins TRBV11-2 to TRBJ2-5, with D maybe TRBD2 (6 bases). V was shortened by 5 bases and J by 6 bases, with 13 bases between the two germline ends. The length of the CDR3 is 13 residues. CDR1 SGHAT and CDR2 FQNNGV come from the germline V gene. The CDR3 protein is CASSPTSVQTQYF. The CDR3 coding sequence is TGTGCCAGCAGCCCGACTAGTGTGCAGACCCAGTACTTC.

A note on this clone: The junction departs from the called germline gene at one end, perhaps through a read error. The chain uses TRBV5-5 and TRBJ1-5; D possibly corresponds to TRBD1 (6 bases). CDR3 size: 13 residues. Germline CDR1 is SGHKS and CDR2 is YYEKEE (reference sequence). The CDR3 DNA follows: TGTGCCAGCAACTTGGACAGAAATCAGCCCCAGCATTTT. Its protein is CASNLDRNQPQHF.

This clone was seen just once. This sequence joins TRBV7-2 and TRBJ2-7; a weak D match, TRBD2 (5 bases). Germline V gene lookup returns CDR1 SGHTA and CDR2 FQGNSA. The CDR3 consists of 14 residues. Trimming shortened V by 2 bases and J by 3 bases, and 11 bases separated the two germline ends. CDR3 protein: CASSLRELGYEQYF. CDR3 sequence (DNA): TGTGCCAGCAGCTTAAGGGAGTTGGGCTACGAGCAGTACTTC.

This chain uses TRBV4-1 with TRBJ2-5; 8 bases are shared with TRBD1. Gene TRBJ2-7 matches the end of the DNA better, so the J call may be wrong. The length of the CDR3 is 16 residues. Germline assignment: CDR1 MGHRA and CDR2 YSYEKL. The CDR3 region has the DNA TGCGCCAGCAGCTCCCACCCGGGACAGGATGCCTACGAGCAGTACTTC. Translation: CASSSHPGQDAYEQYF.

The chain carries TRBV28 and TRBJ2-7; 9 bases agree with TRBD2. The V gene's germline CDR1 is MDHEN and CDR2 SYDVKM. Trimming removed 2 bases from V and 4 bases from J; junction bases left unmatched: 12. This CDR3 is built from 17 residues. The CDR3 region is CASSLRTAAGGLYEQYF. CDR3 coding DNA: TGTGCCAGCAGTTTAAGAACTGCAGCGGGAGGTTTATACGAGCAGTACTTC.

The gene calls are TRBV6-1 and TRBJ2-5; no firm D call. Matching the DNA end better, TRBJ2-7 makes the J call doubtful. The CDR3 loop spans 12 amino acids. Germline CDR1 is MNHNS and CDR2 is SASEGT. Written as DNA, the CDR3 is TGTGCCAGCAGTGAAAGGTTGAGCGAGCAGTACTTC. Translating it yields CASSERLSEQYF.

This clone was detected only once. V usage is TRBV2 and J usage is TRBJ2-3; 12 bases fit TRBD2. The CDR3 contains 16 residues. The V gene's germline CDR1 is SNHLY and CDR2 FYNNEI. The ends lost 6 bases at V and 3 bases at J; junction bases unmatched: 7. The CDR3 DNA reads TGTGCCAGCAGGTTCCTAGCGGGGGGGCGGACAGATACGCAGTATTTT. Its protein is CASRFLAGGRTDTQYF.

The chain combines TRBV4-1 with TRBJ2-2; 12 nucleotides match TRBD2. The CDR3 is made up of 16 amino acids. Trimming took 0 bases from V and 9 from J; bases not matched to a gene: 5. Germline CDR1 and CDR2: MGHRA and YSYEKL. In DNA, the CDR3 is TGCGCCAGCAGCCAAGAATCACTAGCGGGGGGCCGGGAGCTGTTTTTT. The encoded protein is CASSQESLAGGRELFF.

The chain links TRBV28 to TRBJ2-7; maybe TRBD2 (6 bases). With 8 bases removed from V and 9 bases from J, the gap between germline ends came to 32 bases. The length of the CDR3 is 17 residues. Germline V gene lookup returns CDR1 MDHEN and CDR2 SYDVKM. The CDR3 region has the DNA TGTGCCAGCCCGCCGGGCGGCGGGCGGGATGGGGTAACAGGGCAGTACTTC. Encoded protein: CASPPGGGRDGVTGQYF. Full variable domain (remainder filled in from reference TRBV28 and TRBJ2-7): DVKVTQSSRYLVKRTGEKVFLECVQDMDHENMFWYRQDPGLGLRLIYFSYDVKMKEKGDIPEGYSVSREKKERFSLILESASTNQTSMYLCASPPGGGRDGVTGQYFGPGTRLTVT.

This chain joins TRBV6-4 and TRBJ1-1; 8 bases agree with TRBD1. This CDR3 is 14 amino acids long. Losses at the gene ends were 6 bases for V and 2 bases for J; bases not matched to a gene: 5. CDR1 MRHNA and CDR2 SNTAGT come from the germline V gene. CDR3 loop: CASSPGQGNTEAFF. In DNA form, the CDR3 reads TGTGCCAGCAGCCCTGGACAGGGAAACACTGAAGCTTTCTTT.

The rearrangement links TRBV29-1 to TRBJ2-7; D gene unclear. In germline, CDR1 is SQVTM, CDR2 ANQGSEA. This CDR3 has 11 amino acids. Trimming pared 4 bases from V and 3 bases from J, leaving 7 bases between. The CDR3 is CSVGRVYEQYF. The CDR3 nucleotides read TGCAGCGTTGGCCGCGTCTACGAGCAGTACTTC.

The chain links TRBV19 to TRBJ2-7; D is unclear. Trimming took off 4 bases at V and 9 bases at J, with 19 bases between the two ends. The germline gives CDR1 LNHDA, CDR2 SQIVND (reference sequence). The CDR3 spans 14 residues. The chain's CDR3 is CASSNLRNPEVQYF. For the CDR3, the DNA is TGTGCCAGTAGTAATTTACGAAACCCCGAGGTGCAGTACTTC. Looking up the rest from reference TRBV19 and TRBJ2-7 gives the full variable domain: DGGITQSPKYLFRKEGQNVTLSCEQNLNHDAMYWYRQDPGQGLRLIYYSQIVNDFQKGDIAEGYSVSREKKESFPLTVTSAQKNPTAFYLCASSNLRNPEVQYFGPGTRLTVT.

The genes are TRBV18 and TRBJ1-6; no definite D call. The germline gives CDR1 KGHSH, CDR2 LQKENI. Trimming removed 6 bases at V and 6 bases at J, with 15 bases between. The CDR3 contains 15 residues. The CDR3 bases are TGTGCCAGCTCTAGTGAGGAACTGAGTAATTCACCCCTCCACTTT. Translating it yields CASSSEELSNSPLHF.

This clone was seen only once. CDR3: CAAPALVSAYEQYF. In DNA, the CDR3 is TGTGCCGCCCCCGCCCTAGTATCGGCCTACGAGCAGTACTTC. The chain links TRBV6-5 to TRBJ2-7, with D hard to call. Germline V gene data show CDR1 as MNHEY and CDR2 as SVGAGI. Trimming stripped 11 bases from V and 2 bases from J, with 19 bases between. The CDR3 is 14 residues long.

The chain couples TRBV11-2 to TRBJ1-6; no clear D gene. Germline assignment: CDR1 SGHAT and CDR2 FQNNGV. The ends were cut back, 3 bases at V and 7 bases at J, with 13 bases in the middle. This CDR3 has 15 residues. CDR3 sequence reads: CASSFSYLLNSPLHF. DNA of the CDR3: TGTGCCAGCAGCTTCTCTTATCTCCTGAATTCACCCCTCCACTTT.

This rearrangement joins TRBV6-1 to TRBJ2-3; TRBD2 matches at 7 bases. The V and J ends lost 7 bases and 0 bases, in that order; junction bases with no gene match: 4. The CDR3 has 14 residues. From germline, CDR1 is MNHNS and CDR2 SASEGT. CDR3 protein: CASNPAGSTDTQYF. The CDR3 coding sequence is TGTGCCAGCAACCCAGCGGGGAGCACAGATACGCAGTATTTT.

This chain connects TRBV29-1 to TRBJ2-3; 8 bases map to TRBD2. The J segment lost 5 bases and the V segment lost 3 bases, leaving 7 bases of the junction unmatched. CDR3 size: 14 residues. CDR1 is SQVTM, CDR2 ANQGSEA, per germline. This CDR3 is CSVDRTSLLDTQYF. Here the CDR3 DNA reads TGCAGCGTTGACAGGACTAGCCTTTTAGATACGCAGTATTTT.

This rearrangement joins TRBV6-1 to TRBJ1-2; D unresolved. This CDR3 has 12 amino acids. In germline, CDR1 is MNHNS, CDR2 SASEGT. V lost 6 bases, J lost 2 bases, and 7 bases lay in between. The CDR3 loop is CASRRPNYGYTF. DNA for the CDR3: TGTGCCAGCAGGCGCCCAAACTATGGCTACACCTTC.

The chain has TRBV7-9 and TRBJ2-3; D gene uncertain. The CDR3 loop spans 14 amino acids. Trimming removed 1 base from V and 7 bases from J, with 12 bases in between. Germline CDR1 SEHNR, CDR2 FQNEAQ (reference sequence). The CDR3: CASSLGAAFNTQYF. The DNA for the CDR3 is TGTGCCAGCAGCTTAGGGGCAGCCTTCAATACGCAGTATTTT. Filled out from reference TRBV7-9 and TRBJ2-3, the complete variable domain reads DTGVSQNPRHKITKRGQNVTFRCDPISEHNRLYWYRQTLGQGPEFLTYFQNEAQLEKSRLLSDRFSAERPKGSFSTLEIQRTEQGDSAMYLCASSLGAAFNTQYFGPGTRLTVL.

Note on this clone: One junction end does not reproduce the germline sequence, and a read error may be involved. The J gene is TRBJ2-7, the V gene TRBV28; D is unresolved. The CDR3 has 14 amino acids. Germline V gene sequence: CDR1 MDHEN, CDR2 SYDVKM. The CDR3 loop is CASSSPSTVYVQYF. The CDR3 nucleotides read TGTGCCAGCAGTTCTCCCTCGACTGTCTACGTGCAGTACTTC. The full variable domain, rest sourced from reference TRBV28 and TRBJ2-7, is DVKVTQSSRYLVKRTGEKVFLECVQDMDHENMFWYRQDPGLGLRLIYFSYDVKMKEKGDIPEGYSVSREKKERFSLILESASTNQTSMYLCASSSPSTVYVQYFGPGTRLTVT.

The chain recombines TRBV18 with TRBJ2-2; TRBD2 agrees at 9 bases. From germline, CDR1 is KGHSH and CDR2 LQKENI. V was clipped by 1 base and J by 4 bases; unmatched bases: 10. There are 18 residues in the CDR3. The CDR3 nucleotides are TGTGCCAGCTCACCACTTAATAGCGGGAGTTTTGGCACCGGGGAGCTGTTTTTT. Protein product: CASSPLNSGSFGTGELFF.

The gene calls are TRBV10-1 and TRBJ2-7; 8 bases align to TRBD2. The ends lost 4 bases at V and 0 bases at J; junction bases unmatched: 2. This CDR3 is built from 14 residues. The germline CDR1 and CDR2 sequences are WNHNN and SYGVQD (reference sequence). CDR3 sequence (DNA): TGCGCCAGCAGTGTGGGGACTAGCTCCTACGAGCAGTACTTC. Translating gives CASSVGTSSYEQYF.

The chain combines TRBV4-1 with TRBJ2-5; possible D gene TRBD1, 6 bases. V was shortened by 2 bases and J by 5 bases, with 15 bases between the two germline ends. The CDR3 has 15 residues. Germline V gives CDR1 MGHRA, CDR2 YSYEKL. The CDR3 sequence is CASSQPTGSGETQYF. CDR3 coding DNA: TGCGCCAGCAGCCAACCGACAGGTTCTGGGGAGACCCAGTACTTC.

The chain carries TRBV6-1 and TRBJ2-3, with TRBD1 identical over 9 bases. V lost 4 bases and J lost 5; bases outside the gene matches: 4. Germline CDR1 MNHNS, CDR2 SASEGT. The CDR3 is 14 residues long. The CDR3: CASSVTGGRDTQYF. As DNA, the CDR3 is TGTGCCAGCAGTGTAACAGGGGGCAGAGATACGCAGTATTTT.

The chain is built from TRBV9 and TRBJ2-3; TRBD2 aligns across 7 bases. CDR3 length: 17 amino acids. CDR1 SGDLS and CDR2 YYNGEE come from the germline V gene. The V gene end was trimmed by 3 bases and the J gene end by 2 bases; junction bases not matched to a gene: 12. The DNA for the CDR3 is TGTGCCAGCAGCGCTGGGTGGGGGGGGACCTCCACAGATACGCAGTATTTT. Translation: CASSAGWGGTSTDTQYF. The full variable domain, rest sourced from reference TRBV9 and TRBJ2-3, is DSGVTQTPKHLITATGQRVTLRCSPRSGDLSVYWYQQSLDQGLQFLIQYYNGEERAKGNILERFSAQQFPDLHSELNLSSLELGDSALYFCASSAGWGGTSTDTQYFGPGTRLTVL.

V and J are TRBV6-4 and TRBJ1-5; 7 bases fit TRBD1. The V and J ends lost 4 bases and 6 bases, in that order; junction bases with no gene match: 9. Germline values: CDR1 MRHNA, CDR2 SNTAGT. There are 15 residues in the CDR3. CDR3 in amino acids: CASSGPKGGCQPQHF. The CDR3 nucleotides are TGTGCCAGCAGTGGCCCAAAAGGGGGCTGTCAGCCCCAGCATTTT.

This chain uses TRBV15 with TRBJ1-1; the match to TRBD1 covers 8 bases. Germline V gives CDR1 LNHNV, CDR2 YYDKDF (reference sequence). V shed 7 bases, J shed 2 bases, and the junction held 6 bases outside the gene matches. This CDR3 contains 14 residues. The CDR3 DNA is TGTGCCACCACCAGGGGGCTGGATAACACTGAAGCTTTCTTT. It is translated as CATTRGLDNTEAFF.

V usage is TRBV28 and J usage is TRBJ2-1; D uncertain. V lost 5 bases and J 0 bases, leaving 14 bases between the germline ends. The CDR3 spans 16 residues. Per germline, CDR1 MDHEN and CDR2 SYDVKM. The CDR3 here is CASSPPGANSYNEQFF. In nucleotides, the CDR3 is TGTGCCAGCAGTCCCCCTGGAGCTAACTCCTACAATGAGCAGTTCTTC. The complete variable domain, with remaining parts taken from reference TRBV28 and TRBJ2-1, reads DVKVTQSSRYLVKRTGEKVFLECVQDMDHENMFWYRQDPGLGLRLIYFSYDVKMKEKGDIPEGYSVSREKKERFSLILESASTNQTSMYLCASSPPGANSYNEQFFGPGTRLTVL.